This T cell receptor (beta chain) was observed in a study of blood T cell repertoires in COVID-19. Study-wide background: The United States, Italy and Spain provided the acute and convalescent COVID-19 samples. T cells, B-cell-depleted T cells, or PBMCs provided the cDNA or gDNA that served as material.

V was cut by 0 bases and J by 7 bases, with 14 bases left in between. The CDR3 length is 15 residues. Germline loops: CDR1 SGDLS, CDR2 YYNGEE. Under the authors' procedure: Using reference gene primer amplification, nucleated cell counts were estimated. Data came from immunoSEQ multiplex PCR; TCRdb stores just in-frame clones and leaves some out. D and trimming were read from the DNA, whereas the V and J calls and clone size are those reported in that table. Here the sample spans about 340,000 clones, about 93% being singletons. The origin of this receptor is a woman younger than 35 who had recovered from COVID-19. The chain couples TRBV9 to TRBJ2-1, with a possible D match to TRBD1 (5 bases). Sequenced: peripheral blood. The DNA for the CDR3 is TGTGCCAGCAGCGTAGGTAGGGGTTTTAAAAATGAGCAGTTCTTC. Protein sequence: CASSVGRGFKNEQFF.